Listed below are T cell receptor beta chains from one sample, sequenced in a study of multiple sclerosis patients with progressive multifocal leukoencephalopathy. Sequenced by immunoSEQ multiplex PCR; TCRdb stores in-frame clones only, minus some. The sample has fewer than 40,000 clones, about 87% seen once. The sample was PBMCs, taken from a patient treated with natalizumab. The receptor set was obtained from a woman between 40 and 55 years old with progressive multifocal leukoencephalopathy. The CDR3 runs from the conserved cysteine through the conserved F or W. The D gene is left open where the match is weak. Clone size is given for some rows only: seen once, a few or many times, or a class if the clone is expanded.

d_call	v_call	clone_size	j_call	cdr3_nt	cdr3_aa
-	TRBV5-1	-	TRBJ2-7	TGCGCCAGCAGCTTGGAAGGGGTCTACGAGCAGTACTTC	CASSLEGVYEQYF
TRBD2	TRBV6-6	-	TRBJ2-3	TGTGCCAGCACCAACGGCCCTAGCGGAATCACAGATACGCAGTATTTT	CASTNGPSGITDTQYF
TRBD2	TRBV4-2	once	TRBJ2-2	TGTGCCAGCAGCCAACTACTAGCGGGGGACCCAAGATCGAACACCGGGGAGCTGTTTTTT	CASSQLLAGDPRSNTGELFF
TRBD1	TRBV19	-	TRBJ1-1	TGTGCCAGTAGTCCCGGGGGACAGCCGAACACTGAAGCTTTCTTT	CASSPGGQPNTEAFF
-	TRBV5-1	-	TRBJ2-7	TGCGCCAGCAGCTTGGTCGGAGTCGCAGGCGACGAGCAGTACTTC	CASSLVGVAGDEQYF
-	TRBV11-2	-	TRBJ1-2	TGTGCCAGCAGCTTTAGCGCAGTCTATGGCTACACCTTC	CASSFSAVYGYTF
TRBD1	TRBV5-1	-	TRBJ2-1	TGCGCCAGCAGCGGAACAGGGGGCGACTACAATGAGCAGTTCTTC	CASSGTGGDYNEQFF
TRBD2	TRBV27	-	TRBJ2-5	TGTGCCAGCAGTTTGACTAGCGGGGGCCAAGAGACCCAGTACTTC	CASSLTSGGQETQYF
TRBD2	TRBV7-2	-	TRBJ2-3	TGTGCCAGCAGCTGGGGGCTAGCGGGAGGGCCAGGGGATACGCAGTATTTT	CASSWGLAGGPGDTQYF
-	TRBV11-3	-	TRBJ2-7	TGTACCAGCAGCCCCCCCGGGACGGCTTCCTACGAGCAGTACTTC	CTSSPPGTASYEQYF
-	TRBV30	-	TRBJ1-1	TGTGCCTGGACCGTAGGGGGGAACACTGAAGCTTTCTTT	CAWTVGGNTEAFF
-	TRBV7-2	-	TRBJ2-5	TGTGCCAGCAGGCTAGTGGGGGGAGAGACCCAGTACTTC	CASRLVGGETQYF
-	TRBV6-5	-	TRBJ2-7	TGTGCCAGCAGTTACGGCCGCCCGGCGAAGCAGTACTTC	CASSYGRPAKQYF
-	TRBV14	-	TRBJ2-3	TGTGCCAGCAGCCAAGATCGAGGTTGGACCGATACGCAGTATTTT	CASSQDRGWTDTQYF
TRBD2	TRBV7-2	once	TRBJ2-7	TGTGCCAGCACCACCGGCGGGAGACCCGCCGAGCAGTACTTC	CASTTGGRPAEQYF
-	TRBV7-9	-	TRBJ2-7	TGTGCCAGCAGCTTAGGCGGGCAGGGCTACGAGCAGTACTTC	CASSLGGQGYEQYF
TRBD1	TRBV6-1	-	TRBJ1-2	TGTGCCAGCAGTGAGGGACAGGGTTCTATGCGCTACACCTTC	CASSEGQGSMRYTF
-	TRBV27	-	TRBJ2-4	TGTGCCAGGAAGGACCCCCGCATTCAGTACTTC	CARKDPRIQYF
-	TRBV7-9	few	TRBJ1-1	TGTGCCAGCAGCTTAGCGTCCCCCGGGGTTGGCACTGAAGCTTTCTTT	CASSLASPGVGTEAFF
-	TRBV11-3	-	TRBJ2-5	TGTGCCAGCAGCTCTGGCGATCGGGGATACCAAGAGACCCAGTACTTC	CASSSGDRGYQETQYF
-	TRBV6-1	-	TRBJ1-1	TGTGCCAGCAGTGAAGCGGAAACTGAAGCTTTCTTT	CASSEAETEAFF
-	TRBV19	-	TRBJ2-3	TGTGCCAGTACCATGGGCAGTACTAGCACAGATACGCAGTATTTT	CASTMGSTSTDTQYF
-	TRBV27	-	TRBJ2-5	TGTGCCAGCAGTTTAGGACTCTCAGTCGCGAAAGAGACCCAGTACTTC	CASSLGLSVAKETQYF
-	TRBV28	-	TRBJ1-6	TGTGCCAGCAGTACCCTCGCAGGGACTTCACCCCTCCACTTT	CASSTLAGTSPLHF
-	TRBV10-3	-	TRBJ2-7	TGTGCCATCAGGCCGGACTTCAATACCTACGAGCAGTACTTC	CAIRPDFNTYEQYF
-	TRBV9	-	TRBJ1-1	TGTGCCAGCAGCGTAGGGACGAACACTGAAGCTTTCTTT	CASSVGTNTEAFF
-	TRBV5-4	few	TRBJ1-5	TGTGCCAGCAGCTTGGGTGGACAGCTTAATCAGCCCCAGCATTTT	CASSLGGQLNQPQHF
-	TRBV7-2	-	TRBJ2-5	TGTGCCAGCAGCTTAGCTGGGAGGAAGGAGACCCAGTACTTC	CASSLAGRKETQYF
TRBD1	TRBV18	-	TRBJ2-2	TGTGCCAGCTCACCACGGGAAACAGGGGTCACCGGGGAGCTGTTTTTT	CASSPRETGVTGELFF
-	TRBV4-3	-	TRBJ2-7	TGCGCCAGCAGCCAAGTGCCAGGGAACGCTTACGAGCAGTACTTC	CASSQVPGNAYEQYF
-	TRBV6-5	-	TRBJ1-1	TGTGCCAGCCGAAAGCTGGGTCAGGAGAACACTGAAGCTTTCTTT	CASRKLGQENTEAFF
TRBD2	TRBV28	once	TRBJ2-3	TGTGCCAGCAGTTTGTCGAGCGGGAGCACGGTTGGCGATACGCAGTATTTT	CASSLSSGSTVGDTQYF
-	TRBV11-3	-	TRBJ2-1	TGTGCCAGCAGCTTAGCCCCGGGATCTAACAATGAGCAGTTCTTC	CASSLAPGSNNEQFF
-	TRBV20-1	-	TRBJ1-2	TGCAGTGCTAGTGCCAACTATGGCTACACCTTC	CSASANYGYTF
-	TRBV30	-	TRBJ2-6	TGTGCCTGGAGTGTAAACCTAAGGGCCGGGGCCAACGTCCTGACTTTC	CAWSVNLRAGANVLTF
-	TRBV11-2	-	TRBJ2-7	TGTGCCAGCAGCTTAGAAAACGGTAGCGAGCAGTACTTC	CASSLENGSEQYF
-	TRBV11-3	-	TRBJ2-7	TGTGCCAGCAATGTGGGGGACTCCTACGAGCAGTACTTC	CASNVGDSYEQYF
-	TRBV29-1	-	TRBJ2-7	TGCAGCGCCGGCCCACCTAACAACGAGCAGTACTTC	CSAGPPNNEQYF
-	TRBV19	once	TRBJ2-3	TGTGCCAGTAGTACGGGGGAACACACAGATACGCAGTATTTT	CASSTGEHTDTQYF
TRBD1	TRBV14	-	TRBJ2-3	TGTGCCAGCAGCCTAGCCAGGACAGGGGAGTCGGATACGCAGTATTTT	CASSLARTGESDTQYF
TRBD2	TRBV9	-	TRBJ2-5	TGTGCCAGCAGCCTCGGGACTAGCGATCAAGAGACCCAGTACTTC	CASSLGTSDQETQYF
-	TRBV25-1	-	TRBJ2-3	TGTGCCAGCAGTGAATGGTCCTTGTCTAGCACAGATACGCAGTATTTT	CASSEWSLSSTDTQYF
-	TRBV18	-	TRBJ1-1	TGTGCCAGCTCACCATCTCCCAACGCTGAAGCTTTCTTT	CASSPSPNAEAFF
-	TRBV4-1	-	TRBJ1-4	TGCGCCAGCAGCCAACCCAGGGCCTCTCGGAATGAAAAACTGTTTTTT	CASSQPRASRNEKLFF
-	TRBV19	-	TRBJ2-2	TGTGCCAGTAGTACGTACCTTGGGATGAACACCGGGGAGCTGTTTTTT	CASSTYLGMNTGELFF
-	TRBV30	-	TRBJ1-3	TGTGCCTGGACCGGATTCCAGGCCAGGGGAAACACCATATATTTT	CAWTGFQARGNTIYF
-	TRBV15	-	TRBJ1-2	TGTGCCACCAGCAGAGTACGGGTAGGGGATCTTGGCTACACCTTC	CATSRVRVGDLGYTF
-	TRBV14	-	TRBJ2-3	TGTGCCAGCAGCCAAGGATGGTCAGATACGCAGTATTTT	CASSQGWSDTQYF
TRBD2	TRBV28	-	TRBJ2-2	TGTGCCAGCAGTACGGGGGGGGCGGACACCGGGGAGCTGTTTTTT	CASSTGGADTGELFF
TRBD2	TRBV5-1	-	TRBJ2-3	TGCGCCAGCAGCTTGGACAGCGGGGGCCCCCCAGATACGCAGTATTTT	CASSLDSGGPPDTQYF
TRBD2	TRBV30	-	TRBJ2-1	TGTGCCTGGGCCACTAGCGGGGACAATGAGCAGTTCTTC	CAWATSGDNEQFF
TRBD1	TRBV2	-	TRBJ1-5	TGTGCCAGCAGCCTCGGGACAGTCAATCAGCCCCAGCATTTT	CASSLGTVNQPQHF